Shown below are 20 T cell receptor beta chains from a single sample sequenced in a study of tumor and adjacent non-tumor tissue in lung cancer. No cell sorting was done before RNA was extracted from the tissue. More than 3 cm separated this lung sample from the edge of the tumor. The library came from three nested PCR rounds adapted from ARM-PCR protocols. TCRdb independently ran MiXCR on the multiplex PCR reads; one entry per CDR3 protein. The sample has around 74,000 distinct CDR3 sequences; 55% to 70% are singletons. Sequencing input: distant non-tumor lung tissue. Receptors were obtained from a woman in her forties or fifties with non-small cell lung cancer.

The genes are TRBV20-1 and TRBJ1-4; weak D call: TRBD1 (6 bases). The CDR3 runs 17 residues. V lost 1 base and J 0 bases, leaving 15 bases between the germline ends. Germline V gives CDR1 DFQATT, CDR2 SNEGSKA (reference sequence). CDR3 loop: CSARVWGPASTNEKLFF. The CDR3 DNA sequence: TGCAGTGCTAGAGTTTGGGGGCCAGCCTCAACTAATGAAAAACTGTTTTTT.

In its sample, this clonotype was seen once. Possible read error: a much larger clone is one base away. The rearrangement uses TRBV20-1 and TRBJ2-7; 7 bases are shared with TRBD2. There are 13 residues in the CDR3. Germline CDR1 DFQATT, CDR2 SNEGSKA (reference sequence). CDR3 residues: CSVRGPSGYEQYF. The CDR3 DNA sequence: TGCAGTGTTAGAGGGCCTAGCGGCTACGAGCAGTACTTC.

This clonotype showed up just once. Because the CDR3 is missing its conserved closing phenylalanine or tryptophan, this is likely a read error. J is TRBJ2-3 and V is TRBV6-2 or TRBV6-3, with 8 bases that match TRBD2. The CDR3 is 16 amino acids. CDR1 is MNHEY, CDR2 SVGEGT, per germline. Trimming took 3 bases from V and 3 from J; bases not matched to a gene: 8. The CDR3 sequence is CASSYAERGTTDTQYY. The CDR3 DNA follows: TGTGCCAGCAGTTATGCGGAGCGGGGGACGACAGATACGCAGTATTAT.

This clonotype was counted only a few times. This may arise from a read error, as a much more abundant clone is one base away. V usage is TRBV6-6 and J usage is TRBJ1-1; D is unresolved. CDR1 is MNHNY, CDR2 SVGAGI, per germline (reference sequence). The CDR3 has 13 amino acids. Trimming took 0 bases from V and 4 from J, leaving 6 bases between them. The CDR3 nucleotides read TGTGCCAGCAGTTACTCTAGGGTCACTGAAGCTTTCTTT. This sequence encodes CASSYSRVTEAFF.

This clonotype has a handful of counts. Given a much more abundant clone one base away, this may be a read error. The V call is TRBV20-1, the J call TRBJ1-5, with TRBD1 identical over 8 bases. V dropped 4 bases and J dropped 5; count of bases not matched to a gene: 10. The CDR3 length is 15 residues. Germline lookup yields CDR1 DFQATT and CDR2 SNEGSKA (reference sequence). The CDR3 nucleotides are TGCAGTGCTAAAGAAACAGGGGGATACGATCAGCCCCAGCATTTT. Residues: CSAKETGGYDQPQHF.

This clonotype came up a few times. The CDR3 reads CAWSVEWGVQPQHF. The CDR3 bases are TGTGCCTGGAGTGTAGAGTGGGGTGTTCAGCCCCAGCATTTT. The V call is TRBV30, the J call TRBJ1-5; no firm D call. Per germline, CDR1 GTSNPN and CDR2 SVGIG (reference sequence). The CDR3 has 14 residues. V was shortened by 0 bases and J by 6 bases, with 12 bases between the two germline ends.

To note about this clonotype: The final CDR3 position lacks the conserved phenylalanine or tryptophan, pointing to a likely read error. The limits of the CDR3 on the DNA are not certain, so only TCRdb's listed CDR3 is given. The CDR3 here is CSTIGQHGYNELFS. The V and J genes are TRBV20-1 and TRBJ2-1. The CDR3 is 14 residues long, ends included. CDR1 and CDR2 from the germline V gene are DFQATT and SNEGSKA (reference sequence).

The sample holds many counts of this clonotype. The gene calls are TRBV20-1 and TRBJ2-3; 11 positions agree with TRBD2. Germline-derived CDR1 and CDR2 are DFQATT and SNEGSKA (reference sequence). This CDR3 spans 15 amino acids. The junction had 12 bases not matched to a gene; V was cut back by 5 bases and J by 8 bases. CDR3 in amino acids: CSAAKGTSGSGTQYF. As DNA, the CDR3 is TGCAGTGCTGCCAAGGGGACTAGCGGAAGCGGTACGCAGTATTTT.

Remarks on this clonotype: Its ends do not fully match the called genes, so a read error is possible. The chain joins TRBV20-1 to TRBJ2-1; D call uncertain. This CDR3 is built from 14 residues. Germline V gene sequence: CDR1 DFQATT, CDR2 SNEGSKA (reference sequence). The CDR3 DNA sequence: TGCAGTGCTAGCGGGTGGAACTCCTACAATGAGCACTTCTTC. This codes for CSASGWNSYNEHFF.

With respect to this clonotype: This may be a read error: a much more frequent sequence differs by one nucleotide. The rearrangement joins TRBV20-1 to TRBJ2-1; TRBD2 agrees at 7 bases. Germline V CDR1 and CDR2: DFQATT, SNEGSKA (reference sequence). The CDR3 is made up of 12 amino acids. CDR3 bases: TGCAATGCTAGCGGAACCTACAATGAGCAGTTCTTC. It codes for CNASGTYNEQFF.

This clonotype was found once. A much larger clone differs from this one at a single base, so this may be a read error. The CDR3: CVSSSTDWGTGELFF. In DNA form, the CDR3 reads TGTGTCAGCAGCTCAACGGACTGGGGCACCGGGGAGCTGTTTTTT. V usage is TRBV4-2 and J usage is TRBJ2-2, with a possible D match to TRBD2 (5 bases). This CDR3 contains 15 residues. Germline CDR1 LGHNA, CDR2 YNFKEQ.

Many counts were recorded for this clonotype. The chain joins TRBV28 to TRBJ2-5; D may be TRBD1 or TRBD2 (6 bases each). This CDR3 has 14 residues. The V end was cut by 7 bases, the J end by 5 bases, with 17 bases between. CDR1 MDHEN and CDR2 SYDVKM come from the germline V gene. CDR3 sequence: CASTLGGVRETQYF. The CDR3 DNA is TGTGCCAGCACCTTGGGGGGCGTGCGGGAGACCCAGTACTTC. Supplemented by reference TRBV28 and TRBJ2-5, the full variable domain reads DVKVTQSSRYLVKRTGEKVFLECVQDMDHENMFWYRQDPGLGLRLIYFSYDVKMKEKGDIPEGYSVSREKKERFSLILESASTNQTSMYLCASTLGGVRETQYFGPGTRLLVL.

By frequency in the sample, this clonotype is medium-sized. This rearrangement joins TRBV11-1 to TRBJ2-1; D unresolved. The CDR3 contains 13 residues. Germline V gene data show CDR1 as SGHAT and CDR2 as FQDESV (reference sequence). V was clipped by 3 bases and J by 10 bases, with 13 bases between them. The DNA for the CDR3 is TGTGCCAGCAGCTTCCCTCCAGGCGACGAGCAGTTCTTC. Its translation is CASSFPPGDEQFF.

This clonotype has only a few counts. Sequence at one end of the junction differs from germline and may be a read error. This chain uses TRBV28 with TRBJ2-2; either TRBD1 or TRBD2 may fit D (6 bases each). This CDR3 has 14 amino acids. Germline-derived CDR1 and CDR2 are MDHEN and SYDVKM. CDR3 coding DNA: TGTGCCAGCAGTTTTGGGGGGCGCACCGGGGAGCCGTTTTTT. Translated, it gives CASSFGGRTGEPFF.

This clonotype has a count of ten or more. The V call is TRBV28, the J call TRBJ2-7; the D gene is possibly TRBD2 (6 bases). Trimming shortened V by 8 bases and J by 0 bases, and 8 bases separated the two germline ends. CDR1 and CDR2 (germline): MDHEN, SYDVKM. This CDR3 region has 12 residues. The DNA for the CDR3 is TGTGCCAGCGGGAGGCCCTCCTACGAGCAGTACTTC. Translation: CASGRPSYEQYF.

About this clonotype itself: A read error may produce the germline difference seen at one junction end. The gene calls are TRBV20-1 and TRBJ2-7; 7 nucleotides match TRBD1. The CDR3 spans 13 residues. Germline assignment: CDR1 DFQATT and CDR2 SNEGSKA (reference sequence). CDR3 sequence (DNA): TGCAGTGCTGCAAGGACAGGAAGCTACAAGCAGTACTTC. This codes for CSAARTGSYKQYF.

The chain recombines TRBV5-1 with TRBJ1-1, with D hard to call. This CDR3 region has 13 residues. CDR1 is SGHRS and CDR2 is YFSETQ in the germline V gene. V was clipped by 4 bases and J by 1 base, with 8 bases between them. CDR3: CASSQTPNTEAFF. CDR3 DNA: TGCGCCAGCAGCCAAACACCGAACACTGAAGCTTTCTTT.

The chain uses TRBV11-3 and TRBJ1-5; the match to TRBD1 covers 7 bases. CDR3 length: 15 residues. Germline V gene sequence: CDR1 SGHNT, CDR2 YENEEA. V shed 3 bases, J shed 11 bases, and the junction held 13 bases outside the gene matches. The CDR3 DNA reads as TGTGCCAGCAGCTTTTCACAGGGGTGCAATCGGACCCAGCATTTT. It encodes CASSFSQGCNRTQHF.

V is TRBV15 and J is TRBJ2-1, with 7 nucleotides matching TRBD1. This CDR3 comprises 15 residues. Losses at the gene ends were 4 bases for V and 6 bases for J; bases not matched to a gene: 9. In germline, CDR1 is LNHNV, CDR2 YYDKDF (reference sequence). The CDR3 bases are TGTGCCACCAGCAAATTACAGGGGTTTGGCAATGAGCAGTTCTTC. Translated: CATSKLQGFGNEQFF.

A remark on this clonotype: A much larger clone differs by one base, so this may be a read error. The CDR3 does not close with the conserved phenylalanine or tryptophan, likely indicating a read error. This sequence joins TRBV24-1 and TRBJ2-1; maybe TRBD2 (5 bases). Between the trimmed V and J ends, which lost 7 bases and 6 bases, there was a span of 12 bases. CDR3 length equals 13 residues. CDR1 and CDR2 from the germline V gene are KGHDR and SFDVKD. In nucleotides, the CDR3 is TGTGCCACCAGCTTCGACGGGGTCAATGAGCAGTTCCTC. Translation: CATSFDGVNEQFL.